This TCR beta chain was identified during a study of cytomegalovirus exposure and HLA in healthy donors. Sequencing used immunoSEQ multiplex PCR; TCRdb keeps in-frame clones, though not all of them. The table shows about 220,000 clones, with approximately 90% occurring only once. General study results and limits: Subsequent analysis found a tendency for first-cohort TCR clusters to co-occur within the 120 or so validation repertoires.

V was clipped by 1 base and J by 3 bases; unmatched bases: 4. The CDR3 length is 15 residues. Germline CDR1 is SEHNR and CDR2 is FQNEAQ (reference sequence). Worth noting for this clone: Its cognate antigen is unknown.

The rearrangement links TRBV7-9 to TRBJ1-2; 8 positions match TRBD1. The sequence was obtained from a woman aged 18-29 years in good health and CMV-seronegative. The sample was PBMCs. CDR3: CASSLGATGDYGYTF. DNA of the CDR3: TGTGCCAGCAGCTTAGGTGCGACAGGGGACTATGGCTACACCTTC.